Below, 12 T cell receptor beta chains from the same sample are listed, as sequenced in a study of T-cell reconstitution after alpha-beta-depleted transplantation in children. Molecular barcoding with unique molecular identifiers was used for the TCRbeta library. TCRdb analysed the PCR reads with MiXCR anew, one entry per CDR3 protein. The repertoire holds 300,000 to 400,000 distinct CDR3 sequences, with less than 15% as singletons. The source material was PBMCs, sampled from the stem cell graft. All receptors derive from a human donor who donated a stem cell graft to a child with Fanconi anemia.

This clonotype was picked up a small number of times. The chain carries TRBV7-8 and TRBJ2-3, with D possibly matching TRBD1 (5 bases). This CDR3 has 15 amino acids. Trimming took off 8 bases at V and 0 bases at J, with 15 bases between the two ends. Germline CDR1 reads SGHVS; CDR2 reads FQNEAQ. The CDR3 loop reads CASWVDTYSTDTQYF. CDR3 nucleotides: TGTGCCAGCTGGGTGGACACCTATAGCACAGATACGCAGTATTTT.

This chain uses TRBV3-1 with TRBJ1-1, with D perhaps matching TRBD1 (5 bases). This CDR3 contains 14 residues. CDR1 LGHDT and CDR2 YNNKEL come from the germline V gene (reference sequence). Trimming took off 2 bases at V and 3 bases at J, with 10 bases between the two ends. The CDR3 nucleotides read TGTGCCAGCAGCCAACCAGGGAGGTACACTGAAGCTTTCTTT. It codes for CASSQPGRYTEAFF.

This clonotype has at least ten counts. V usage is TRBV20-1 and J usage is TRBJ2-3, with TRBD2 matching 7 bases. The germline V gene has CDR1 DFQATT and CDR2 SNEGSKA (reference sequence). The CDR3 runs 11 residues. J gave up 6 bases and V 3 bases, and 0 bases lay outside the gene matches. This chain's CDR3 is CSARGGDTQYF. The CDR3, as DNA: TGCAGTGCTAGGGGAGGGGATACGCAGTATTTT.

The rearrangement uses TRBV28 and TRBJ1-1; D is possibly TRBD1 (5 bases). This CDR3 is built from 15 residues. In germline, CDR1 is MDHEN, CDR2 SYDVKM. V lost 6 bases, J lost 3 bases, and 17 bases lay in between. CDR3 region: CASSSPTEKDTEAFF. CDR3 DNA: TGTGCCAGCAGCTCGCCGACAGAAAAGGACACTGAAGCTTTCTTT.

The gene calls are TRBV6-2 or TRBV6-3 and TRBJ2-7; D ambiguous. V shed 2 bases and J shed 0 bases, with 5 bases lying between them. Germline CDR1 is MNHEY and CDR2 is SVGEGT. There are 13 residues in the CDR3. The CDR3 sequence is CASSYRSSYEQYF. CDR3 nucleotides: TGTGCCAGCAGTTACAGGAGCTCCTACGAGCAGTACTTC.

This clonotype has just a few counts. The chain has TRBV28 and TRBJ2-3; 8 bases are a match to TRBD2. Germline trimming cut 7 bases from V and 4 bases from J; bases unmatched to any gene: 13. Germline CDR1 is MDHEN and CDR2 is SYDVKM. The CDR3 consists of 16 residues. The CDR3 nucleotides read TGTGCCAGCAACTTAGCGGGGACTGGGTCCCCAGATACGCAGTATTTT. Its translation: CASNLAGTGSPDTQYF. Drawing the rest from reference TRBV28 and TRBJ2-3, the complete variable domain is DVKVTQSSRYLVKRTGEKVFLECVQDMDHENMFWYRQDPGLGLRLIYFSYDVKMKEKGDIPEGYSVSREKKERFSLILESASTNQTSMYLCASNLAGTGSPDTQYFGPGTRLTVL.

The chain has TRBV29-1 and TRBJ1-1; the D is unclear. The ends were cut back, 6 bases at V and 1 base at J, with 12 bases in the middle. The CDR3 covers 13 residues. Germline V gene data show CDR1 as SQVTM and CDR2 as ANQGSEA. Here the CDR3 DNA reads TGCAGCGTGGCGTATGGAGGGAACACTGAAGCTTTCTTT. Its protein is CSVAYGGNTEAFF. The full variable domain, in which reference TRBV29-1 and TRBJ1-1 provide the parts outside the CDR3, is SAVISQKPSRDICQRGTSLTIQCQVDSQVTMMFWYRQQPGQSLTLIATANQGSEATYESGFVIDKFPISRPNLTFSTLTVSNMSPEDSSIYLCSVAYGGNTEAFFGQGTRLTVV.

This chain joins TRBV10-1 and TRBJ1-2; D not certain. The CDR3 runs 12 residues. The V gene's germline CDR1 is WNHNN and CDR2 SYGVQD (reference sequence). Between the trimmed V and J ends, which lost 7 bases and 7 bases, there was a span of 13 bases. CDR3 protein: CASMSANGGYTF. CDR3 coding DNA: TGCGCCAGCATGTCCGCTAATGGTGGCTACACCTTC.

This clonotype was seen many times. This chain connects TRBV5-1 to TRBJ2-1; no firm D call. The germline V and J ends were trimmed by 2 bases and 9 bases, with 15 bases remaining between them. The CDR3 totals 14 residues. CDR1 is SGHRS and CDR2 is YFSETQ in the germline V gene. CDR3: CASSFLSRDAEQFF. The CDR3 coding sequence is TGCGCCAGCAGCTTTCTCTCTAGAGACGCTGAGCAGTTCTTC. Combining the CDR3 with reference TRBV5-1 and TRBJ2-1 gives the whole variable domain KAGVTQTPRYLIKTRGQQVTLSCSPISGHRSVSWYQQTPGQGLQFLFEYFSETQRNKGNFPGRFSGRQFSNSRSEMNVSTLELGDSALYLCASSFLSRDAEQFFGPGTRLTVL.

The chain has TRBV4-2 and TRBJ2-6; weak D call: TRBD2 (5 bases). This CDR3 is built from 16 residues. CDR1 is LGHNA and CDR2 is YNFKEQ in the germline V gene. V dropped 3 bases and J dropped 4 bases, with 13 bases sitting between them. The CDR3 bases are TGTGCCAGCAGCCACCTAGGGAGATCCGGGGCCAACGTCCTGACTTTC. Its translation is CASSHLGRSGANVLTF.

This clonotype was detected ten times or more. V is TRBV5-8 and J is TRBJ2-5; D ambiguous. The V gene lost 1 base and the J gene lost 3 bases, with 10 bases spanning the gap. This CDR3 spans 14 amino acids. Germline V gene lookup returns CDR1 SGHTS and CDR2 YDEGEE. As DNA, the CDR3 is TGTGCCAGCAGCTTGATATCGTATGAAGAGACCCAGTACTTC. Translation: CASSLISYEETQYF.

The rearrangement joins TRBV2 to TRBJ1-2; the D gene is possibly TRBD1 (6 bases). CDR1 and CDR2 (germline): SNHLY, FYNNEI. The length of the CDR3 is 12 residues. Between the trimmed V and J ends, which lost 6 bases and 4 bases, there was a span of 9 bases. In nucleotides, the CDR3 is TGTGCCAGCAGCAGGGGCTTCTATGGCTACACCTTC. Its translation is CASSRGFYGYTF. Together with reference TRBV2 and TRBJ1-2, the CDR3 gives the full variable domain: EPEVTQTPSHQVTQMGQEVILRCVPISNHLYFYWYRQILGQKVEFLVSFYNNEISEKSEIFDDQFSVERPDGSNFTLKIRSTKLEDSAMYFCASSRGFYGYTFGSGTRLTVV.